This T cell receptor beta chain was captured in a study of CD8 T cells in ankylosing spondylitis. Findings of the study overall: As for the disease-linked clones, they showed a CD8+ phenotype and occurred at relatively low frequencies in peripheral blood. Matched synovial fluid from ankylosing spondylitis patients was reported to be enriched for disease-linked clones. Within ankylosing spondylitis blood, a TCR beta motif made up of eight highly homologous variants appeared to be characteristic.

TCR beta libraries were made by quantitative 5'-RACE with molecular barcodes. TCRdb re-analysed the 5' RACE reads in MiXCR, keeping a single row per CDR3 protein. The table has around 230,000 distinct CDR3 sequences, 8% to 9% seen once. There are many counts of this clonotype. Antigen specificity is unknown. Trimming pared 9 bases from V and 1 base from J, leaving 17 bases between. This CDR3 region has 15 residues. Per germline, CDR1 MGHDK and CDR2 SYGVNS. The receptor was derived from a female donor with ankylosing spondylitis or in good health (not recorded which). The rearrangement links TRBV25-1 to TRBJ2-3; perhaps TRBD2 as D (6 bases). The sample comprised blood, either unsorted or a sorted T cell fraction (not recorded which). DNA for the CDR3: TGTGCCAGTCCCCGCCCGGGGGAACGCACAGATACGCAGTATTTT. Residues: CASPRPGERTDTQYF. Looking up the rest from reference TRBV25-1 and TRBJ2-3 gives the full variable domain: EADIYQTPRYLVIGTGKKITLECSQTMGHDKMYWYQQDPGMELHLIHYSYGVNSTEKGDLSSESTVSRIRTEHFPLTLESARPSHTSQYLCASPRPGERTDTQYFGPGTRLTVL.